Listed below are T cell receptor beta chains from one sample, sequenced in a study of T cell responses to AZD1222 COVID-19 vaccine. Sequencing used immunoSEQ multiplex PCR; TCRdb keeps in-frame clones, though not all of them. This table has 80,000 to 100,000 clones, approximately 86% appearing once. The sequencing here drew on peripheral blood, taken on day 0 of MenACWY control vaccination. These receptors were collected from an adult in good health. Both conserved end residues are part of each CDR3. The D gene is left open where the match is weak. Rows give clone size only sometimes, using once, few, many, or a class for an expanded clone.

D gene: -; V gene: TRBV7-9; J gene: TRBJ2-7; clone size: -; CDR3 protein: CASSLGGQGAVGQYF; CDR3 DNA: TGTGCCAGCAGCTTAGGTGGTCAGGGCGCAGTTGGGCAGTACTTC
D gene: -; V gene: TRBV7-2; J gene: TRBJ1-1; clone size: -; CDR3 protein: CASSLVWNTEAFF; CDR3 DNA: TGTGCCAGCAGCTTAGTGTGGAACACTGAAGCTTTCTTT
D gene: TRBD1; V gene: TRBV29-1; J gene: TRBJ1-1; clone size: few; CDR3 protein: CSVGTGGMNTEAFF; CDR3 DNA: TGCAGCGTGGGGACAGGGGGCATGAACACTGAAGCTTTCTTT
D gene: TRBD1; V gene: TRBV7-2; J gene: TRBJ1-2; clone size: -; CDR3 protein: CASSLGGQGAGRGYTF; CDR3 DNA: TGTGCCAGCAGCTTAGGCGGACAGGGGGCAGGCCGTGGCTACACCTTC
D gene: TRBD2; V gene: TRBV4-1; J gene: TRBJ2-2; clone size: once; CDR3 protein: CASSQSGGIWELFF; CDR3 DNA: TGCGCCAGCAGCCAGAGCGGGGGGATTTGGGAGCTGTTTTTT
D gene: -; V gene: TRBV6-5; J gene: TRBJ2-5; clone size: -; CDR3 protein: CASTEGGPQETQYF; CDR3 DNA: TGTGCCAGCACCGAGGGGGGACCACAAGAGACCCAGTACTTC
D gene: -; V gene: TRBV6-5; J gene: TRBJ1-1; clone size: -; CDR3 protein: CASEGDTVKAFF; CDR3 DNA: TGTGCCAGCGAAGGGGACACGGTAAAAGCTTTCTTT
D gene: TRBD1; V gene: TRBV24-1; J gene: TRBJ2-7; clone size: -; CDR3 protein: CATSDPGQGKEQYF; CDR3 DNA: TGTGCCACCAGTGATCCCGGACAGGGGAAGGAGCAGTACTTC
D gene: -; V gene: TRBV24-1; J gene: TRBJ2-2; clone size: -; CDR3 protein: CATSASWAGELFF; CDR3 DNA: TGTGCCACCAGTGCCTCGTGGGCCGGGGAGCTGTTTTTT
D gene: -; V gene: TRBV12-3/TRBV12-4; J gene: TRBJ1-6; clone size: -; CDR3 protein: CASSNRDNSPLHF; CDR3 DNA: TGTGCCAGCAGTAACAGGGATAATTCACCCCTCCACTTT
D gene: TRBD2; V gene: TRBV3-1/TRBV3-2; J gene: TRBJ2-5; clone size: -; CDR3 protein: CASSLGLAGGQETQYF; CDR3 DNA: TGTGCCAGCAGCCTGGGACTAGCGGGGGGGCAAGAGACCCAGTACTTC
D gene: -; V gene: TRBV27; J gene: TRBJ2-3; clone size: -; CDR3 protein: CASSPYNTDTQYF; CDR3 DNA: TGTGCCAGCAGTCCGTACAACACAGATACGCAGTATTTT
D gene: -; V gene: TRBV28; J gene: TRBJ1-2; clone size: -; CDR3 protein: CASGEPDGYTF; CDR3 DNA: TGTGCCAGCGGGGAGCCTGATGGCTACACCTTC
D gene: -; V gene: TRBV6-5; J gene: TRBJ1-5; clone size: -; CDR3 protein: CASSPRGTNQPQHF; CDR3 DNA: TGTGCCAGCAGTCCCCGGGGAACCAATCAGCCCCAGCATTTT
D gene: -; V gene: TRBV30; J gene: TRBJ1-1; clone size: once; CDR3 protein: CAWSADSVNTEAFF; CDR3 DNA: TGTGCCTGGAGTGCGGACAGCGTGAACACTGAAGCTTTCTTT
D gene: -; V gene: TRBV2; J gene: TRBJ1-4; clone size: -; CDR3 protein: CASSENALGEKLFF; CDR3 DNA: TGTGCCAGCAGTGAAAACGCATTGGGTGAAAAACTGTTTTTT
D gene: -; V gene: TRBV29-1; J gene: TRBJ1-2; clone size: -; CDR3 protein: CSVEENQGGIYGYTF; CDR3 DNA: TGCAGCGTTGAAGAAAACCAAGGGGGGATCTATGGCTACACCTTC
D gene: -; V gene: TRBV7-2; J gene: TRBJ2-7; clone size: -; CDR3 protein: CASSLMLGSSYEQYF; CDR3 DNA: TGTGCCAGCAGCTTAATGTTGGGGAGCTCCTACGAGCAGTACTTC
D gene: -; V gene: TRBV27; J gene: TRBJ1-1; clone size: -; CDR3 protein: CASSSSWGEGMNTEAFF; CDR3 DNA: TGTGCCAGCAGTTCCTCCTGGGGGGAAGGAATGAACACTGAAGCTTTCTTT
D gene: -; V gene: TRBV9; J gene: TRBJ2-3; clone size: -; CDR3 protein: CASSGVLGLGVTDTQYF; CDR3 DNA: TGTGCCAGCAGCGGAGTTTTGGGACTGGGGGTCACAGATACGCAGTATTTT
D gene: -; V gene: TRBV18; J gene: TRBJ1-1; clone size: few; CDR3 protein: CASSRLGGELTEAFF; CDR3 DNA: TGTGCCAGCTCACGTTTGGGGGGCGAACTAACTGAAGCTTTCTTT
D gene: TRBD2; V gene: TRBV5-1; J gene: TRBJ2-3; clone size: -; CDR3 protein: CASSLNRGGGTDTQYF; CDR3 DNA: TGCGCCAGCAGCCTGAATCGCGGGGGGGGCACAGATACGCAGTATTTT
D gene: -; V gene: TRBV18; J gene: TRBJ2-7; clone size: -; CDR3 protein: CASSPQTGPYEQYF; CDR3 DNA: TGTGCCAGCTCACCACAAACGGGACCCTACGAGCAGTACTTC
D gene: -; V gene: TRBV24-1; J gene: TRBJ1-1; clone size: -; CDR3 protein: CATSVSANTEAFF; CDR3 DNA: TGTGCCACCAGTGTGTCAGCGAACACTGAAGCTTTCTTT
D gene: -; V gene: TRBV15; J gene: TRBJ1-5; clone size: -; CDR3 protein: CATSSAPGANQPQHF; CDR3 DNA: TGTGCCACCAGCAGTGCCCCTGGGGCCAATCAGCCCCAGCATTTT
D gene: -; V gene: TRBV7-9; J gene: TRBJ1-6; clone size: -; CDR3 protein: CASSPDLWDSYSPLHF; CDR3 DNA: TGTGCCAGCAGCCCCGATTTATGGGACTCCTATTCACCCCTCCACTTT
D gene: -; V gene: TRBV11-2; J gene: TRBJ1-2; clone size: -; CDR3 protein: CASSLAGSYGYTF; CDR3 DNA: TGTGCCAGCAGCTTAGCAGGGTCCTATGGCTACACCTTC
D gene: -; V gene: TRBV7-2; J gene: TRBJ1-4; clone size: -; CDR3 protein: CASSLEGGWEKLFF; CDR3 DNA: TGTGCCAGCAGCTTGGAGGGGGGCTGGGAAAAACTGTTTTTT
D gene: -; V gene: TRBV5-6; J gene: TRBJ2-7; clone size: -; CDR3 protein: CASSLVRSYEQYF; CDR3 DNA: TGTGCCAGCAGCTTGGTTCGCTCCTACGAGCAGTACTTC
D gene: -; V gene: TRBV27; J gene: TRBJ1-1; clone size: -; CDR3 protein: CASSYSPGETEAFF; CDR3 DNA: TGTGCCAGCAGTTACTCTCCAGGGGAAACTGAAGCTTTCTTT
D gene: -; V gene: TRBV3-1/TRBV3-2; J gene: TRBJ1-1; clone size: -; CDR3 protein: CASSHGQGRVNTEAFF; CDR3 DNA: TGTGCCAGCAGCCACGGGCAGGGGCGGGTGAACACTGAAGCTTTCTTT
D gene: TRBD2; V gene: TRBV29-1; J gene: TRBJ2-1; clone size: -; CDR3 protein: CSVVSGGNNEQFF; CDR3 DNA: TGCAGCGTTGTTAGCGGGGGGAACAATGAGCAGTTCTTC
D gene: TRBD1; V gene: TRBV7-2; J gene: TRBJ1-1; clone size: -; CDR3 protein: CASREDRGQIVAFF; CDR3 DNA: TGTGCCAGCAGAGAAGACAGGGGTCAAATTGTAGCTTTCTTT
D gene: -; V gene: TRBV24-1; J gene: TRBJ1-2; clone size: -; CDR3 protein: CATSGAGEEAYGYTF; CDR3 DNA: TGTGCCACCAGTGGTGCGGGGGAGGAGGCCTATGGCTACACCTTC
D gene: TRBD1; V gene: TRBV6-6; J gene: TRBJ1-5; clone size: -; CDR3 protein: CASSDPGGHNQPQHF; CDR3 DNA: TGTGCCAGCAGTGACCCAGGGGGCCACAATCAGCCCCAGCATTTT
D gene: TRBD1; V gene: TRBV6-5; J gene: TRBJ2-1; clone size: once; CDR3 protein: CASRSDRQGQNEQFF; CDR3 DNA: TGTGCCAGCAGATCCGATAGACAGGGTCAGAATGAGCAGTTCTTC
D gene: TRBD1; V gene: TRBV4-3; J gene: TRBJ1-2; clone size: -; CDR3 protein: CASSQTKDRANYGYTF; CDR3 DNA: TGCGCCAGCAGCCAAACCAAGGACAGGGCTAACTATGGCTACACCTTC
D gene: -; V gene: TRBV7-2; J gene: TRBJ1-5; clone size: -; CDR3 protein: CASSPPGPERDQPQHF; CDR3 DNA: TGTGCCAGCAGCCCACCGGGGCCGGAGAGGGATCAGCCCCAGCATTTT
D gene: -; V gene: TRBV23-1; J gene: TRBJ1-3; clone size: -; CDR3 protein: CASSPSLSDHTVSGNTIYF; CDR3 DNA: TGCGCCAGCAGCCCTTCCCTTTCGGACCACACTGTCTCTGGAAACACCATATATTTT
D gene: -; V gene: TRBV7-2; J gene: TRBJ2-1; clone size: -; CDR3 protein: CASRPGGGDEQFF; CDR3 DNA: TGTGCCAGCAGACCAGGAGGGGGGGATGAGCAGTTCTTC
D gene: TRBD1; V gene: TRBV19; J gene: TRBJ2-3; clone size: once; CDR3 protein: CASSRTGTGITDTQYF; CDR3 DNA: TGTGCCAGTAGTAGAACCGGGACAGGGATCACAGATACGCAGTATTTT
D gene: TRBD2; V gene: TRBV2; J gene: TRBJ2-1; clone size: few; CDR3 protein: CASSEWRGGTSYNEQFF; CDR3 DNA: TGTGCCAGCAGTGAATGGAGGGGAGGGACCTCCTACAATGAGCAGTTCTTC
D gene: TRBD2; V gene: TRBV27; J gene: TRBJ2-1; clone size: -; CDR3 protein: CASRSSGGLEQFF; CDR3 DNA: TGTGCCAGCAGGAGTAGCGGGGGCCTCGAGCAGTTCTTC
D gene: TRBD1; V gene: TRBV3-1/TRBV3-2; J gene: TRBJ2-7; clone size: -; CDR3 protein: CASSLMTGSYEQYF; CDR3 DNA: TGTGCCAGCAGCCTAATGACAGGGTCCTACGAGCAGTACTTC
D gene: -; V gene: TRBV7-9; J gene: TRBJ2-7; clone size: -; CDR3 protein: CASSRTVYEQYF; CDR3 DNA: TGTGCCAGCAGCAGGACAGTCTACGAGCAGTACTTC
D gene: TRBD2; V gene: TRBV6-2/TRBV6-3; J gene: TRBJ2-5; clone size: -; CDR3 protein: CASSQVWRGTKETQYF; CDR3 DNA: TGTGCCAGCAGCCAGGTTTGGCGGGGGACCAAAGAGACCCAGTACTTC
D gene: -; V gene: TRBV5-4; J gene: TRBJ2-7; clone size: -; CDR3 protein: CASSHPEIHEQYF; CDR3 DNA: TGTGCCAGCAGCCACCCGGAGATCCACGAGCAGTACTTC
D gene: -; V gene: TRBV25-1; J gene: TRBJ1-1; clone size: -; CDR3 protein: CASSAGFTEAFF; CDR3 DNA: TGTGCCAGCAGTGCAGGGTTCACTGAAGCTTTCTTT
D gene: -; V gene: TRBV7-2; J gene: TRBJ2-1; clone size: -; CDR3 protein: CASSSSDSAISYNEQFF; CDR3 DNA: TGTGCCAGCAGCTCCTCCGACAGCGCAATCTCCTACAATGAGCAGTTCTTC
D gene: TRBD2; V gene: TRBV28; J gene: TRBJ2-1; clone size: -; CDR3 protein: CASSPVSLSGPSSYNEQFF; CDR3 DNA: TGTGCCAGCAGCCCCGTCTCTCTTAGCGGGCCGAGCTCCTACAATGAGCAGTTCTTC
D gene: -; V gene: TRBV7-3; J gene: TRBJ1-2; clone size: -; CDR3 protein: CASSADPTGNNGYTF; CDR3 DNA: TGTGCCAGCAGCGCCGACCCTACAGGGAACAATGGCTACACCTTC
D gene: TRBD1; V gene: TRBV7-2; J gene: TRBJ2-7; clone size: few; CDR3 protein: CASSPRPGQGGEQYF; CDR3 DNA: TGTGCCAGCAGTCCTAGGCCGGGACAGGGGGGCGAGCAGTACTTC
D gene: TRBD2; V gene: TRBV11-2; J gene: TRBJ2-3; clone size: -; CDR3 protein: CASSFLAVTDTQYF; CDR3 DNA: TGTGCCAGCAGCTTCCTAGCGGTCACAGATACGCAGTATTTT
D gene: TRBD1; V gene: TRBV28; J gene: TRBJ1-4; clone size: -; CDR3 protein: CASSQTGTGGVKLFF; CDR3 DNA: TGTGCCAGCAGCCAAACCGGGACAGGGGGTGTAAAACTGTTTTTT
D gene: TRBD1; V gene: TRBV6-5; J gene: TRBJ1-5; clone size: -; CDR3 protein: CASSRDRGNQPQHF; CDR3 DNA: TGTGCCAGCAGCCGGGACAGAGGGAATCAGCCCCAGCATTTT
D gene: -; V gene: TRBV28; J gene: TRBJ2-7; clone size: few; CDR3 protein: CASSFWQGSNEQYF; CDR3 DNA: TGTGCCAGCAGTTTTTGGCAGGGCAGCAACGAGCAGTACTTC
D gene: -; V gene: TRBV29-1; J gene: TRBJ1-4; clone size: -; CDR3 protein: CSVVDSGNEKLFF; CDR3 DNA: TGCAGCGTTGTTGACAGTGGGAATGAAAAACTGTTTTTT